This paragraph reports one TCR beta chain. This specimen belongs to a study of technical replicates of blood from a handful of donors. Sequenced by immunoSEQ multiplex PCR; TCRdb stores in-frame clones only, minus some. The sample contains about 89,000 clones, approximately 94% of which appear only once. Unmatched junction bases numbered 6, after V lost 7 bases and J lost 5 bases. The CDR3 has 13 residues. Germline CDR1 reads SGHRS; CDR2 reads YFSETQ. This chain connects TRBV5-1 to TRBJ2-7; 10 nucleotides align to TRBD1. The TCR was taken from a human donor in good health. The sample comprised T cells isolated from PBMCs. CDR3: CASHSTGGNEQYF. The CDR3 DNA reads TGCGCCAGCCACTCGACAGGGGGCAACGAGCAGTACTTC.